This TCR beta chain was sequenced for a study of blood T cell repertoires in COVID-19. On the study more broadly: Samples came from the United States, Italy and Spain, spanning acute and convalescent COVID-19. From T cells, B-cell-depleted T cells, or PBMCs came the material, which was cDNA or gDNA.

In the original processing: By means of reference gene primer amplification, nucleated cell counts were estimated. Repertoires were generated with immunoSEQ multiplex PCR, while TCRdb's copy carries only in-frame clones and drops some. V and J calls and clone size are copied from that table; D and trimming were computed from the DNA. Of about 250,000 clones listed, just under 85% are singletons. This clone was observed once. Sequences were obtained from peripheral blood. The clonotype originates from a man aged 50 or older with acute or convalescent COVID-19.

CDR3 loop: CASSFTQGANQPQHF. In nucleotides, the CDR3 is TGTGCCAGCAGTTTTACACAGGGGGCAAATCAGCCCCAGCATTTT. The rearrangement uses TRBV27 and TRBJ1-5; 9 bases align to TRBD1. V was clipped by 3 bases and J by 4 bases; unmatched bases: 4. The CDR3 is 15 amino acids. In germline, CDR1 is MNHEY, CDR2 SMNVEV (reference sequence).